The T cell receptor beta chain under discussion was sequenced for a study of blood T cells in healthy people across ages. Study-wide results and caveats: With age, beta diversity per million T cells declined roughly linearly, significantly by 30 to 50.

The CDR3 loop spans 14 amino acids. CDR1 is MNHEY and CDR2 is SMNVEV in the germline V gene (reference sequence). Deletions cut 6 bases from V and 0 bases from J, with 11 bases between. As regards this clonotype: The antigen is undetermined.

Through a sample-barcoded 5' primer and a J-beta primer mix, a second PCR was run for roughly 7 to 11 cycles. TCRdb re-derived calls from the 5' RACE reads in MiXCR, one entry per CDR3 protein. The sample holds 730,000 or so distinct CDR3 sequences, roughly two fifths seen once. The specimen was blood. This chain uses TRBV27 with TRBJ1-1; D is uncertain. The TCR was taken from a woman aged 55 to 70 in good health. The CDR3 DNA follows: TGTGCCAGCAGAAGGACGGTTCTGAACACTGAAGCTTTCTTT. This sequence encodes CASRRTVLNTEAFF.